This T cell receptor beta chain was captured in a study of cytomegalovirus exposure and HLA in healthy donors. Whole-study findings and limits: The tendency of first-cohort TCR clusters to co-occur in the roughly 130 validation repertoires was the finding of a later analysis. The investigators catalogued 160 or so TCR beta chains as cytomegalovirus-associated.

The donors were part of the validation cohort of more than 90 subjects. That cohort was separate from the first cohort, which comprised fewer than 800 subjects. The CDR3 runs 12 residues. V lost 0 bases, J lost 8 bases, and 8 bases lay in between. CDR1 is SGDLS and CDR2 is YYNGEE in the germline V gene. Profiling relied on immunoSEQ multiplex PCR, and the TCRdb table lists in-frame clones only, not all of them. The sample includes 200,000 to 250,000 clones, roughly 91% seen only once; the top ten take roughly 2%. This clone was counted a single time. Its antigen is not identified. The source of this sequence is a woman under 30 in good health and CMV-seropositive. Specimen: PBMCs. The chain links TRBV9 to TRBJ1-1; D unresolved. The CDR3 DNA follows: TGTGCCAGCAGCGTAGGAGGAGAAGAAGCTTTCTTT. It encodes CASSVGGEEAFF.